The 9 T cell receptor beta chains below come from one sample, sequenced in a study of human T cells and chemical hapten exposure. TCRdb ran MiXCR on the RACE reads and lists one entry per CDR3 protein. The top ten hold approximately 2.3% of the sample, which has under 200,000 distinct CDR3 sequences, about a quarter seen once. Time point of the sample: patch test 3, about 24 weeks after DPC sensitization. This sample's treatment: therapeutic diphenylcyclopropenone sensitization with weekly scalp DPC. Sequences were derived from whole blood, sampled in connection with sensitization to the hapten diphenylcyclopropenone (DPC). Receptor source: a woman aged 18-30 years with alopecia areata. Some clones in this sample may be carry-over from other donors' samples.

The count of this clonotype is one. This chain links TRBV7-2 with TRBJ2-7, with 8 bases fitting TRBD1. The trim removed 5 bases at V and 4 bases at J, leaving 7 bases unmatched. The CDR3 runs 14 residues. The V gene's germline CDR1 is SGHTA and CDR2 FQGNSA. The CDR3, as DNA: TGTGCCAGCAGCCGTGGTACAGGGGGGTACGAGCAGTACTTC. Translated, it gives CASSRGTGGYEQYF.

This clonotype was observed a handful of times. The chain couples TRBV10-3 to TRBJ1-2; no clear D. Germline loops: CDR1 ENHRY, CDR2 SYGVKD. Trimming stripped 4 bases from V and 6 bases from J, with 9 bases between. The CDR3 is 12 amino acids. DNA for the CDR3: TGTGCCATCAGTGTTAGGATGGATGGCTACACCTTC. Its translation: CAISVRMDGYTF.

CDR3: CALRTGYSNQPQHF. The CDR3 region has the DNA TGTGCCCTAAGGACAGGCTATAGCAATCAGCCCCAGCATTTT. The chain links TRBV25-1 to TRBJ1-5; 7 bases agree with TRBD1. The germline V gene has CDR1 MGHDK and CDR2 SYGVNS. The CDR3 extends over 14 amino acids. J was trimmed by 0 bases and V by 11 bases; bases with no gene match: 7.

The CDR3 is CASSQEARVGDNQPQHF. DNA of the CDR3: TGCGCCAGCAGCCAAGAGGCCAGGGTGGGAGACAATCAGCCCCAGCATTTT. V usage is TRBV4-1 and J usage is TRBJ1-5, with D possibly being TRBD1 (5 bases). The CDR3 extends over 17 amino acids. V lost 0 bases to trimming and J lost 3 bases, with 15 bases between them. Germline assignment: CDR1 MGHRA and CDR2 YSYEKL.

This clonotype was picked up a small number of times. This chain uses TRBV6-1 with TRBJ2-7; 7 positions agree with TRBD2. The CDR3 is 11 amino acids. Trimming at V came to 4 bases and at J to 12 bases, leaving 6 bases not matched to a gene. The germline V gene encodes CDR1 MNHNS and CDR2 SASEGT. As DNA, the CDR3 is TGTGCCAGCAGTGGAAGGGAGCGGGGGTACTTC. This gives the protein CASSGRERGYF.

The rearrangement uses TRBV4-1 and TRBJ2-7; possible D gene TRBD2, 5 bases. There are 17 residues in the CDR3. Germline CDR1 and CDR2: MGHRA and YSYEKL. Trimming left V 4 bases short and J 2 bases short, with 21 bases between. The CDR3 DNA reads as TGCGCCAGCAGCCCCTTTCTTAGAGGGTGGACCCCCTACGAGCAGTACTTC. Encoded protein: CASSPFLRGWTPYEQYF.

This clonotype was found many times. The V gene is TRBV20-1, the J gene TRBJ1-4; maybe TRBD1 (5 bases). Per the germline V gene, CDR1 is DFQATT and CDR2 is SNEGSKA (reference sequence). V gave up 1 base and J gave up 8 bases, with 14 bases separating them. This CDR3 spans 14 amino acids. Here the CDR3 reads CSARVRQGIEKLFF. CDR3 DNA: TGCAGTGCTAGAGTAAGGCAGGGAATCGAAAAACTGTTTTTT.

J is TRBJ1-6 and V is TRBV14; the D is unclear. The germline gives CDR1 SGHDN, CDR2 FVKESK. This CDR3 contains 13 residues. The V and J ends lost 3 bases and 13 bases respectively, with 13 bases between them. CDR3 residues: CASSHVPEGPLHF. The DNA of the CDR3 is TGTGCCAGCAGCCATGTGCCGGAAGGCCCCCTCCACTTT.

J is TRBJ2-2 and V is TRBV6-2 or TRBV6-3; D is undetermined. CDR3 length equals 14 residues. V shed 5 bases and J shed 2 bases, with 9 bases lying between them. CDR1 and CDR2 (germline): MNHEY, SVGEGT. The CDR3 loop reads CASSPSANTGELFF. For the CDR3, the DNA is TGTGCCAGCAGTCCATCGGCTAACACCGGGGAGCTGTTTTTT.